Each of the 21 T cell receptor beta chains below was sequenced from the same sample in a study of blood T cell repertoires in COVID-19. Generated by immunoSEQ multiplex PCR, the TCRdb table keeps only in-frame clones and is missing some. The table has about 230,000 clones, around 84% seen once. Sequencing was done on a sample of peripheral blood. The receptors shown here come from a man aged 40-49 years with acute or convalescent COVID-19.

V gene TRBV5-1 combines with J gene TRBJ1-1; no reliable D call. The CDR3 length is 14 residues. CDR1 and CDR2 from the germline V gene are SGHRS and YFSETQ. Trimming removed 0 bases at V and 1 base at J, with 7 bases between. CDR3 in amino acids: CASSLEGENTEAFF. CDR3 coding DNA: TGCGCCAGCAGCTTGGAAGGAGAGAACACTGAAGCTTTCTTT.

The CDR3 DNA sequence: TGTGCCAGCAGGCGACAGGGCTCCTACGAGCAGTACTTC. Its protein is CASRRQGSYEQYF. The rearrangement links TRBV12-3 or TRBV12-4 to TRBJ2-7; 7 nucleotides match TRBD1. The V and J ends lost 6 bases and 0 bases, in that order; junction bases with no gene match: 2. The CDR3 contains 13 residues.

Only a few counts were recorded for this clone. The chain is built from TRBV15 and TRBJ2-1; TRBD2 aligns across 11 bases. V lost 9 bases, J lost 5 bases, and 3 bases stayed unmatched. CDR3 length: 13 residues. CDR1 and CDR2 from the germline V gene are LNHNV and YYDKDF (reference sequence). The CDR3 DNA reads TGTGCCACTAGCGGGGGGGCCGACAATGAGCAGTTCTTC. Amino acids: CATSGGADNEQFF.

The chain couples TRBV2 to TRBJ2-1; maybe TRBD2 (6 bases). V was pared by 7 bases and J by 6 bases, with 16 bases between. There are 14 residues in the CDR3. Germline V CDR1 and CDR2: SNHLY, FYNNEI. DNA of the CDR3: TGTGCCAGCACTCCTCCGTCGGGGGTCAATGAGCAGTTCTTC. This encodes CASTPPSGVNEQFF.

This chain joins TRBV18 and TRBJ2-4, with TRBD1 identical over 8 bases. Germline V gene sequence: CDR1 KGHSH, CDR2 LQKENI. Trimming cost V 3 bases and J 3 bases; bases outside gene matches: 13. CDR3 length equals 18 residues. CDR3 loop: CASSPGRGGTGDKNIQYF. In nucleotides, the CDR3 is TGTGCCAGCTCACCGGGTCGAGGCGGGACAGGTGACAAAAACATTCAGTACTTC.

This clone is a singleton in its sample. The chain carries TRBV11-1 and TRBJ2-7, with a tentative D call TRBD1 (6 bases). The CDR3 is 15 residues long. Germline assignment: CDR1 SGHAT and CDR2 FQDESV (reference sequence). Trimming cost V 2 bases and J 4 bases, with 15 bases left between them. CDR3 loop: CASSLTPGVLYEQYF. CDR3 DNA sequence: TGTGCCAGCAGCTTAACCCCAGGGGTCCTGTACGAGCAGTACTTC. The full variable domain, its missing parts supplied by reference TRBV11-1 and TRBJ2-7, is EAEVAQSPRYKITEKSQAVAFWCDPISGHATLYWYRQILGQGPELLVQFQDESVVDDSQLPKDRFSAERLKGVDSTLKIQPAELGDSAMYLCASSLTPGVLYEQYFGPGTRLTVT.

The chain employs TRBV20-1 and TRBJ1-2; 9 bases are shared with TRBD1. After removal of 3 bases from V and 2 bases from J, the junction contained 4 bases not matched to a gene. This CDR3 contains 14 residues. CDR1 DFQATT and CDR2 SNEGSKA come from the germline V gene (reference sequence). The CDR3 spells CSASTGQGNYGYTF. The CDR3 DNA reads TGCAGTGCTAGTACGGGACAGGGAAACTATGGCTACACCTTC.

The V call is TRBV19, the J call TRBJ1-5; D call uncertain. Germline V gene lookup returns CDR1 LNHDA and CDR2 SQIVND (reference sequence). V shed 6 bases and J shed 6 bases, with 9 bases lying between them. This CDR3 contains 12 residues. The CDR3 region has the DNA TGTGCCAGTAGCGGCGACTTTCAGCCCCAGCATTTT. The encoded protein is CASSGDFQPQHF.

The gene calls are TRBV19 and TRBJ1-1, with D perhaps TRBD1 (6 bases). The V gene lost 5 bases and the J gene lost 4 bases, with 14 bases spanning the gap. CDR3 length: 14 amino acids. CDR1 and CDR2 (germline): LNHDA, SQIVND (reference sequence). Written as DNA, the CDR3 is TGTGCCAGTAGTGAACAGGGTGTAGGCACTGAAGCTTTCTTT. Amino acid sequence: CASSEQGVGTEAFF.

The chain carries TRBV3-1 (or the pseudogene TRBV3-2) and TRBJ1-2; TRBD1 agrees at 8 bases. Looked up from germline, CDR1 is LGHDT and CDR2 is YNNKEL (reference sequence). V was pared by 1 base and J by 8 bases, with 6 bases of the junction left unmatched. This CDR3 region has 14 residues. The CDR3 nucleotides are TGTGCCAGCAGCCAAGCACAGGGGGTAGGAGGCTACACCTTC. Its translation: CASSQAQGVGGYTF.

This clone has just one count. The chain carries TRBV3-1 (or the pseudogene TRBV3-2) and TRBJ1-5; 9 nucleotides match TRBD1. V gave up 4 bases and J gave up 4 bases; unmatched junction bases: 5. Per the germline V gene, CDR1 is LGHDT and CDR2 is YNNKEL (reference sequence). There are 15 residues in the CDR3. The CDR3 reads CASSPTGGGNQPQHF. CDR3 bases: TGTGCCAGCAGCCCCACAGGGGGCGGGAATCAGCCCCAGCATTTT.

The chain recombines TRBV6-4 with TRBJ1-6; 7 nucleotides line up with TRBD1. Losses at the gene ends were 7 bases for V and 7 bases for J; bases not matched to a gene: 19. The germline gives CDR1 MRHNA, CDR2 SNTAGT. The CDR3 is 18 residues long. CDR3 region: CASTTAGTANRRNSPLHF. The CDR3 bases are TGTGCCAGCACCACCGCCGGGACAGCAAATCGTCGGAATTCACCCCTCCACTTT.

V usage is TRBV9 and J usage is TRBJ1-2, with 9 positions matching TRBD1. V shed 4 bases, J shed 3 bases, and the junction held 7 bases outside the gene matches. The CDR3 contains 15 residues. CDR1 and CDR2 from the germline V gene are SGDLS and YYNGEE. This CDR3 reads CASSPGDRVDYGYTF. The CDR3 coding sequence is TGTGCCAGCAGCCCCGGGGACAGGGTGGACTATGGCTACACCTTC.

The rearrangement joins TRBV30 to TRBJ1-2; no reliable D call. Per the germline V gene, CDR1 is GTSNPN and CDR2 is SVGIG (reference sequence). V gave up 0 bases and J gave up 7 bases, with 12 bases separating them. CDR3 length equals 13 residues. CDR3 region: CAWSVYQSFGYTF. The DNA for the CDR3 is TGTGCCTGGAGTGTGTACCAGTCTTTTGGCTACACCTTC.

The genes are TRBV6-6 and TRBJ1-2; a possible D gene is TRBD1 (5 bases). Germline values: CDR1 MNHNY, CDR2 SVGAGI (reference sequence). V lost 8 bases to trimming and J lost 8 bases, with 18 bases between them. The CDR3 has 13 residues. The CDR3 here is CASRGEGTGGYTF. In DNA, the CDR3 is TGTGCCAGCCGGGGGGAGGGGACCGGGGGCTACACCTTC.

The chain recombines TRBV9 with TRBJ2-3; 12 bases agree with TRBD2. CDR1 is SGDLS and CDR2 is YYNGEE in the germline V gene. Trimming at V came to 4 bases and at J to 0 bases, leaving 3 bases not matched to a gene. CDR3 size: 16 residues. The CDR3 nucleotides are TGTGCCAGCAGCAGACTAGCGGGGGCCAGCACAGATACGCAGTATTTT. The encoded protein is CASSRLAGASTDTQYF.

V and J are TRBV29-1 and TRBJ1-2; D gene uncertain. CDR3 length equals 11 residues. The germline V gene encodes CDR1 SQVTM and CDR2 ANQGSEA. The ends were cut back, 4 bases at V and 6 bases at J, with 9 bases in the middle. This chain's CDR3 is CSVVAEDGYTF. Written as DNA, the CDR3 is TGCAGCGTTGTGGCAGAGGATGGCTACACCTTC.

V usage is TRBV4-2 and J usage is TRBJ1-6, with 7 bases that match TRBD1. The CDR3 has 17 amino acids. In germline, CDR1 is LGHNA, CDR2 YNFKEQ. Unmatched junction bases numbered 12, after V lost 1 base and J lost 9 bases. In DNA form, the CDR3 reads TGTGCCAGCAGCCAAGGCCGAGTCGGACAGGTCCTTTCACCCCTCCACTTT. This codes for CASSQGRVGQVLSPLHF.

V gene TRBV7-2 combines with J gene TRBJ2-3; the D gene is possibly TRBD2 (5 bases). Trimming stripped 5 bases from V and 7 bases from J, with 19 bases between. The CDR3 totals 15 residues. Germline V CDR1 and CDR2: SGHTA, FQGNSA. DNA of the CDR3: TGTGCCAGCAGCCCAGCGGACTTCCAACTCAATACGCAGTATTTT. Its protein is CASSPADFQLNTQYF.

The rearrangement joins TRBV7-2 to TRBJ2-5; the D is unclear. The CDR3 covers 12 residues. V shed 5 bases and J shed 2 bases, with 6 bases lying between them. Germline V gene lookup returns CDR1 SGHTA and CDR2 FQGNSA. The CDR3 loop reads CASSPTQETQYF. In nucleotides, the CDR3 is TGTGCCAGCAGCCCAACTCAAGAGACCCAGTACTTC.

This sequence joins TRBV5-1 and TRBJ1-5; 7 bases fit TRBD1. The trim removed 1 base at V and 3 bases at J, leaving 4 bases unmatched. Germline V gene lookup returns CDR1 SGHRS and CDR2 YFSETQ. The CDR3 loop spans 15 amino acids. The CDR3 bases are TGCGCCAGCAGCTTGCCCGACAGGGACAATCAGCCCCAGCATTTT. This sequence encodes CASSLPDRDNQPQHF.